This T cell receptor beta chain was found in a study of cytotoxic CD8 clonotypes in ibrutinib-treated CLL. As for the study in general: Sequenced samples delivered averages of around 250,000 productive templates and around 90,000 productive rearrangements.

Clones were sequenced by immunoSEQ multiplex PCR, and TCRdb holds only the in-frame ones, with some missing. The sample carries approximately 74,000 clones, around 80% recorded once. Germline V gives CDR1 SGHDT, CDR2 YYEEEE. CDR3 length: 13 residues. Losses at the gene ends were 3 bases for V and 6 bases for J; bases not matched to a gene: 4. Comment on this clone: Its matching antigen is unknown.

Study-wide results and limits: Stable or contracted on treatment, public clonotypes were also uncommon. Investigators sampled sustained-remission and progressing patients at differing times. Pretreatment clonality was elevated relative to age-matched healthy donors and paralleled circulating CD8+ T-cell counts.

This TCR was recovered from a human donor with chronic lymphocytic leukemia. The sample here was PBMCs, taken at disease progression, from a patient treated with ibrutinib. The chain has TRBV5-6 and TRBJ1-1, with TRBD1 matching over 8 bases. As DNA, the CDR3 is TGTGCCAGCAGCTCCCTGGACAGGGCTGAAGCTTTCTTT. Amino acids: CASSSLDRAEAFF. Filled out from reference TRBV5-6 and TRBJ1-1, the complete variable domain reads DAGVTQSPTHLIKTRGQQVTLRCSPKSGHDTVSWYQQALGQGPQFIFQYYEEEERQRGNFPDRFSGHQFPNYSSELNVNALLLGDSALYLCASSSLDRAEAFFGQGTRLTVV.